Listed below are T cell receptor beta chains from one sample, sequenced in a study of T cell clones after liver transplantation. Repertoires were generated with immunoSEQ multiplex PCR, while TCRdb's copy carries only in-frame clones and drops some. The sample lists roughly 55,000 clones; roughly 74% were seen once. Sequenced here: CD4+ T cells from blood, sampled approximately 54 months after liver transplant. The receptors stem from a human patient who received a liver transplant. Certain T cells may be donor cells from the graft. The CDR3 runs from the conserved cysteine through the conserved F or W. The order of the fields is CDR3 protein, CDR3 DNA, CDR3 length, V gene, J gene, D gene, clone size. The D gene is left open where the match is weak. Not every row has a clone size; where given, it reads once, few, many or a size class.

CDR3: CASSPRQLTEAFF
DNA: TGTGCCAGCAGCCCCCGACAGCTCACTGAAGCTTTCTTT
length: 13
V: TRBV6-1
J: TRBJ1-1
D: -
size: -

CDR3: CASSPGTGAVYTF
DNA: TGTGCCAGCAGTCCCGGGACAGGGGCAGTCTACACCTTC
length: 13
V: TRBV6-5
J: TRBJ1-2
D: TRBD1
size: few

CDR3: CASSYPSTPQHF
DNA: TGTGCCAGCAGTTACCCGAGTACGCCCCAGCATTTT
length: 12
V: TRBV6-6
J: TRBJ1-5
D: -
size: -

CDR3: CASSSSSGMETQYF
DNA: TGTGCCAGCAGTAGTTCTAGCGGTATGGAGACCCAGTACTTC
length: 14
V: TRBV6-1
J: TRBJ2-5
D: TRBD2
size: -

CDR3: CASSPPGLDTGELFF
DNA: TGTGCCAGCTCACCTCCGGGGTTGGACACCGGGGAGCTGTTTTTT
length: 15
V: TRBV18
J: TRBJ2-2
D: -
size: once

CDR3: CASSDHRGYGYTF
DNA: TGCGCCAGCAGTGACCACCGGGGCTATGGCTACACCTTC
length: 13
V: TRBV10-1
J: TRBJ1-2
D: -
size: -

CDR3: CASSQGLQGSETQYF
DNA: TGTGCCAGCAGCCAAGGCCTACAGGGTTCAGAGACCCAGTACTTC
length: 15
V: TRBV14
J: TRBJ2-5
D: -
size: -

CDR3: CASSSPLAGGYNEQFF
DNA: TGTGCCAGCAGTTCGCCACTAGCGGGGGGCTACAATGAGCAGTTCTTC
length: 16
V: TRBV28
J: TRBJ2-1
D: TRBD2
size: -

CDR3: CASSLGLTTDTQYF
DNA: TGTGCCAGCAGCTTGGGACTTACCACAGATACGCAGTATTTT
length: 14
V: TRBV7-3
J: TRBJ2-3
D: -
size: -

CDR3: CASSQGGESNQPQHF
DNA: TGTGCCAGCAGCCAAGGGGGGGAGAGCAATCAGCCCCAGCATTTT
length: 15
V: TRBV14
J: TRBJ1-5
D: -
size: -

CDR3: CASSQAPTSGANVLTF
DNA: TGCGCCAGCAGCCAAGCCCCGACCTCTGGGGCCAACGTCCTGACTTTC
length: 16
V: TRBV4-1
J: TRBJ2-6
D: -
size: -

CDR3: CSANGRDIQYF
DNA: TGCAGTGCTAACGGGAGGGACATTCAGTACTTC
length: 11
V: TRBV20-1
J: TRBJ2-4
D: TRBD2
size: few

CDR3: CASSFLPMNTEAFF
DNA: TGTGCCAGCAGCTTCTTACCGATGAACACTGAAGCTTTCTTT
length: 14
V: TRBV7-9
J: TRBJ1-1
D: -
size: -

CDR3: CASKGEGHLNTEAFF
DNA: TGTGCCAGCAAAGGGGAGGGACACCTGAACACTGAAGCTTTCTTT
length: 15
V: TRBV2
J: TRBJ1-1
D: -
size: -

CDR3: CASSPAEGLPEAFF
DNA: TGTGCCAGCAGTCCCGCGGAGGGCTTACCTGAAGCTTTCTTT
length: 14
V: TRBV11-2
J: TRBJ1-1
D: -
size: -

CDR3: CASTGTGYTGELFF
DNA: TGTGCCAGCACCGGGACAGGGTACACCGGGGAGCTGTTTTTT
length: 14
V: TRBV6-5
J: TRBJ2-2
D: TRBD1
size: -

CDR3: CASSGYSRGSSVEKLFF
DNA: TGTGCCAGCAGTGGATACTCAAGGGGCTCCTCGGTGGAAAAACTGTTTTTT
length: 17
V: TRBV6-1
J: TRBJ1-4
D: -
size: -

CDR3: CASSSLRRTETQYF
DNA: TGTGCCAGCAGCTCCCTTAGACGAACGGAGACCCAGTACTTC
length: 14
V: TRBV11-2
J: TRBJ2-5
D: -
size: -

CDR3: CASSPRPPKGGTEAFF
DNA: TGTGCCAGCTCACCAAGACCGCCAAAGGGAGGCACTGAAGCTTTCTTT
length: 16
V: TRBV18
J: TRBJ1-1
D: -
size: -

CDR3: CARNRARETQYF
DNA: TGTGCCAGAAACAGGGCCCGGGAGACCCAGTACTTC
length: 12
V: TRBV28
J: TRBJ2-5
D: -
size: -

CDR3: CASSEGGGSNTEAFF
DNA: TGCGCCAGCAGCGAAGGTGGGGGCTCGAACACTGAAGCTTTCTTT
length: 15
V: TRBV5-1
J: TRBJ1-1
D: -
size: once

CDR3: CASSSEGYEQYF
DNA: TGTGCCAGCAGCTCGGAGGGGTACGAGCAGTACTTC
length: 12
V: TRBV5-5
J: TRBJ2-7
D: -
size: -

CDR3: CASSRTASRVVDQPQHF
DNA: TGCGCCAGCAGCCGTACTGCCTCGAGGGTAGTGGATCAGCCCCAGCATTTT
length: 17
V: TRBV4-1
J: TRBJ1-5
D: -
size: -

CDR3: CASSLPLHKGQSQGYTF
DNA: TGTGCCAGCAGTTTACCACTGCACAAAGGACAGTCCCAAGGCTACACCTTC
length: 17
V: TRBV28
J: TRBJ1-2
D: -
size: medium-sized

CDR3: CASRRHSQRANEQFF
DNA: TGTGCCAGCAGGAGGCATAGTCAGAGGGCCAATGAGCAGTTCTTC
length: 15
V: TRBV2
J: TRBJ2-1
D: -
size: -

CDR3: CASSPDTFYGYTF
DNA: TGTGCCAGCAGTCCAGACACCTTTTATGGCTACACCTTC
length: 13
V: TRBV6-6
J: TRBJ1-2
D: -
size: -

CDR3: CASSQGQGDLEQFF
DNA: TGCGCCAGCAGCCAGGGACAGGGGGATCTCGAGCAGTTCTTC
length: 14
V: TRBV4-1
J: TRBJ2-1
D: TRBD1
size: few

CDR3: CASSFAPQGMNTEAFF
DNA: TGTGCCAGCAGTTTTGCGCCGCAGGGAATGAACACTGAAGCTTTCTTT
length: 16
V: TRBV28
J: TRBJ1-1
D: -
size: -

CDR3: CASSFRSGTGYEQYF
DNA: TGTGCCAGCAGCTTCCGCTCCGGGACAGGCTACGAGCAGTACTTC
length: 15
V: TRBV11-2
J: TRBJ2-7
D: TRBD1
size: -

CDR3: CASSPGENTEAFF
DNA: TGTGCCAGCAGCCCAGGGGAGAACACTGAAGCTTTCTTT
length: 13
V: TRBV7-9
J: TRBJ1-1
D: -
size: few

CDR3: CASSEGLTDTQYF
DNA: TGTGCCAGCAGTGAAGGTCTCACAGATACGCAGTATTTT
length: 13
V: TRBV6-4
J: TRBJ2-3
D: -
size: -

CDR3: CASSLSGPVNSNQPQHF
DNA: TGTGCCAGCAGTTTATCCGGGCCGGTGAATAGCAATCAGCCCCAGCATTTT
length: 17
V: TRBV28
J: TRBJ1-5
D: -
size: once

CDR3: CASSLDRDSYNSPLHF
DNA: TGTGCCAGCAGTCTCGACAGGGACTCCTATAATTCACCCCTCCACTTT
length: 16
V: TRBV27
J: TRBJ1-6
D: TRBD1
size: -

CDR3: CASSQLGTGGAKPQHF
DNA: TGCGCCAGCAGCCAACTAGGGACAGGGGGCGCGAAGCCCCAGCATTTT
length: 16
V: TRBV4-1
J: TRBJ1-5
D: TRBD1
size: -

CDR3: CASSLIRDGLSGNTIYF
DNA: TGTGCCAGCAGCTTAATCAGGGACGGCCTCTCTGGAAACACCATATATTTT
length: 17
V: TRBV7-9
J: TRBJ1-3
D: -
size: -

CDR3: CASSLGNGRYGYTF
DNA: TGTGCCAGCAGCTTAGGGAACGGGAGATATGGCTACACCTTC
length: 14
V: TRBV7-8
J: TRBJ1-2
D: -
size: few

CDR3: CASSYARGEGYTF
DNA: TGTGCCAGCAGTTACGCCAGAGGGGAGGGCTACACCTTC
length: 13
V: TRBV6-5
J: TRBJ1-2
D: -
size: -

CDR3: CASSVQGSGLYNSPLHF
DNA: TGTGCCAGCAGTGTACAGGGATCAGGGCTTTATAATTCACCCCTCCACTTT
length: 17
V: TRBV6-1
J: TRBJ1-6
D: -
size: -

CDR3: CASSTRSGSKGDEQFF
DNA: TGTGCCAGCAGCACTCGTAGCGGATCAAAGGGGGATGAGCAGTTCTTC
length: 16
V: TRBV7-3
J: TRBJ2-1
D: -
size: once

CDR3: CASSQALTGPYGYTF
DNA: TGCGCCAGCAGCCAAGCGTTGACAGGGCCCTATGGCTACACCTTC
length: 15
V: TRBV4-1
J: TRBJ1-2
D: TRBD1
size: -

CDR3: CASSLSGYDQPQHF
DNA: TGTGCCAGCAGTTTGTCGGGATACGATCAGCCCCAGCATTTT
length: 14
V: TRBV28
J: TRBJ1-5
D: -
size: few

CDR3: CASNLQGGRSNTEAFF
DNA: TGTGCCAGCAACTTACAGGGGGGCAGGTCGAACACTGAAGCTTTCTTT
length: 16
V: TRBV2
J: TRBJ1-1
D: TRBD1
size: -

CDR3: CASSLGPGGGTVAGYTF
DNA: TGTGCCAGCAGCCTGGGGCCAGGGGGAGGAACTGTCGCTGGCTACACCTTC
length: 17
V: TRBV5-6
J: TRBJ1-2
D: TRBD1
size: few

CDR3: CASSLGDGYTF
DNA: TGTGCCAGCAGCTTAGGCGATGGCTACACCTTC
length: 11
V: TRBV7-9
J: TRBJ1-2
D: -
size: -

CDR3: CASSRQGYTEAFF
DNA: TGTGCCAGCAGCCGACAGGGGTACACTGAAGCTTTCTTT
length: 13
V: TRBV7-6
J: TRBJ1-1
D: TRBD1
size: -

CDR3: CASSWGGIVGDTQYF
DNA: TGTGCCAGCAGCTGGGGGGGGATAGTGGGAGATACGCAGTATTTT
length: 15
V: TRBV6-1
J: TRBJ2-3
D: TRBD2
size: -

CDR3: CSVARGRDTEAFF
DNA: TGCAGCGTTGCCAGGGGGCGCGACACTGAAGCTTTCTTT
length: 13
V: TRBV29-1
J: TRBJ1-1
D: TRBD1
size: -

CDR3: CASAEGAGSYEQYF
DNA: TGTGCCAGCGCGGAGGGAGCAGGATCCTACGAGCAGTACTTC
length: 14
V: TRBV2
J: TRBJ2-7
D: -
size: -

CDR3: CSVQGTGRTVYGYTF
DNA: TGCAGCGTTCAGGGGACAGGGCGAACCGTCTATGGCTACACCTTC
length: 15
V: TRBV29-1
J: TRBJ1-2
D: TRBD1
size: few

CDR3: CASRTEGVNTEAFF
DNA: TGTGCCAGCAGGACAGAAGGGGTGAACACTGAAGCTTTCTTT
length: 14
V: TRBV5-6
J: TRBJ1-1
D: -
size: -

CDR3: CASLTTGGRETEAFF
DNA: TGTGCCAGCCTGACGACAGGGGGAAGAGAGACTGAAGCTTTCTTT
length: 15
V: TRBV6-1
J: TRBJ1-1
D: TRBD1
size: -

CDR3: CASSLEGARGEQFF
DNA: TGTGCCAGCAGCTTAGAGGGGGCGCGGGGTGAGCAGTTCTTC
length: 14
V: TRBV7-2
J: TRBJ2-1
D: -
size: -

CDR3: CASRDFRTYEQYF
DNA: TGTGCCAGCAGGGATTTTCGGACCTACGAGCAGTACTTC
length: 13
V: TRBV28
J: TRBJ2-7
D: -
size: -